A selection of T cell receptor beta chains follows, all from one sample in a study of vaccination and CD4 T cells after COVID-19. No antigens are known for them. TCRdb re-called the PCR reads with MiXCR, one entry per CDR3 protein. This sample has 21,000 or so distinct CDR3 sequences, with around 48% found just once. Sequenced: CD4+ T cells from blood, cultured in vitro. The receptors originated from a human donor who had recovered from COVID-19. Each CDR3 is given with its conserved first and last residue. D genes are given only for firm matches. Part of the rows lack a size; the others show once, few, many or a class for expanded clones.

>TRBJ2-1|TRBD2|TRBV11-2|few
CASSSLGTSGTKRNEQFF
TGTGCCAGCAGCTCCCTCGGGACTAGCGGGACAAAACGCAATGAGCAGTTCTTC
>TRBJ1-6|-|TRBV7-9|few
CASSSYPWGINNSPLHF
TGTGCCAGCAGCTCATACCCATGGGGTATTAATAATTCACCCCTCCACTTT
>TRBJ2-5|-|TRBV28|-
CASTPAAVGVTQYF
TGTGCCAGCACCCCCGCGGCTGTAGGGGTTACCCAGTACTTC
>TRBJ2-2|-|TRBV14|-
CASSPWGYTGELFF
TGTGCCAGCAGCCCGTGGGGATACACCGGGGAGCTGTTTTTT
>TRBJ2-3|-|TRBV7-2|-
CASSLAVRPTDTQYF
TGTGCCAGCAGCTTAGCCGTCAGGCCCACAGATACGCAGTATTTT
>TRBJ2-2|-|TRBV7-9|-
CASSSTLNTGELFF
TGTGCCAGCAGCTCGACTCTGAACACCGGGGAGCTGTTTTTT
>TRBJ1-5|-|TRBV18|-
CASSPGAGGNQPQHF
TGTGCCAGCTCACCTGGGGCAGGGGGCAATCAGCCCCAGCATTTT
>TRBJ1-5|-|TRBV6-2/TRBV6-3|few
CASSPARGNQPQHF
TGTGCCAGCAGTCCCGCCAGGGGCAATCAGCCCCAGCATTTT
>TRBJ2-7|-|TRBV5-1|-
CASSLAKNPYEQYF
TGCGCCAGCAGCTTGGCCAAGAATCCCTACGAGCAGTACTTC
>TRBJ1-2|-|TRBV28|-
CASSPQLNYGYTF
TGTGCCAGCAGTCCACAGCTAAACTATGGCTACACCTTC
>TRBJ1-1|-|TRBV28|once
CASSPPRGGNTEAFF
TGTGCCAGCAGTCCTCCGCGAGGAGGGAACACTGAAGCTTTCTTT
>TRBJ1-1|-|TRBV6-1|-
CASSVTGTEAFF
TGTGCCAGCAGTGTAACAGGGACTGAAGCTTTCTTT